This T cell receptor (beta chain) was sequenced during a study of T cell repertoires in cytomegalovirus infection (dated by TCRdb to between 2018 and 2020). For the study in its entirety: Alongside well-studied HLA-B-restricted epitopes, the peptide stimulations were aimed at recently identified HLA-C-restricted CMV epitopes, whose presentation resists viral immunomodulation. Because public TCR beta signatures pointed to carriage of CMV infection together with the matching HLA type, the HLA type of each donor mattered for the analysis. Study-wide findings and limitations: The ex vivo response was dominated by HLA-C-restricted CMV-specific TCR beta clonotypes, which also provided the single most frequent clonotype in two of eight donors. Carriers of CMV infection plus the relevant HLA type were discriminated by the cumulative frequency of public TCR beta family members in the study cohort and in an independent roughly 320-donor cohort.

As to this clonotype: No cognate antigen has been identified for it. The record has no base qualities; no much larger clone is one base away.

The run used an Illumina HiSeq 1500. The public sequencing data were trimmed at Q25 with fastp and processed into clonotypes with MiXCR by TCRdb, which kept only in-frame beta chains. Records with the same CDR3 protein are collapsed into one entry carrying the most frequent genes and DNA. This sample is represented by fewer than 1,000,000 distinct CDR3 sequences; approximately 31% of them were singletons. Of the sample, around 15% is held by the ten largest clones. The meaning of the sample's treatment or condition label: in vitro stimulation with specific CMV peptide epitopes to enrich CMV-specific T cells. The CDR3 has 17 amino acids, counting the end cysteine and phenylalanine. The read is trimmed to its CDR3 DNA, 51 bases read in frame from base 1. Ends trimmed: V by 0 bases, J by 6 bases; bases unmatched to a gene: 9. Via the germline V gene, CDR1 is LGHNA and CDR2 YSLEER.

This clonotype originated in a human donor in good health (CMV status not recorded). Some clones in this sample may be carry-over from other donors' samples. The receptor chain draws on TRBV4-3 and TRBJ2-2, with 8 bases in between that match TRBD1. The starting material was cultured CD8+ T cells from PBMCs, obtained from culture after CMV antigen stimulation. The base sequence is TGCGCCAGCAGCCAAGATCACCCCGGACAGGGCTCCGGGGAGCTGTTTTTT. It codes for CASSQDHPGQGSGELFF.